These T cell receptor beta chains were read from a single sample in a study of blood T cells in healthy people across ages. From the 5' RACE reads, TCRdb called clonotypes with MiXCR, one entry per CDR3 protein. The sample consists of some 700,000 distinct CDR3 sequences, 20% to 25% of them appearing once. Material for sequencing was blood. The receptor source for this set is a man aged 70 or older in good health. Each CDR3 is given with its conserved first and last residue. Each record gives: clone size, J gene, D gene, V gene, CDR3 DNA, CDR3 protein. A D gene is named only where the DNA matches it firmly. Clone size is stated in some rows and not others, as once, few, many or a class when expanded.

>NA|TRBJ2-5|NA|TRBV20-1
TGCAGTGCCCAAAGGGGAAGGGAGGAGACCCAGTACTTC
CSAQRGREETQYF
>few|TRBJ1-6|NA|TRBV7-2
TGTGCCAGCAGCCCCCACAGCTCCTATAATTCACCCCTCCACTTT
CASSPHSSYNSPLHF
>few|TRBJ2-2|NA|TRBV12-3/TRBV12-4
TGTGCCAGCAGTCCTATCAGCCCCGGGGAGCTGTTTTTT
CASSPISPGELFF
>NA|TRBJ2-7|TRBD1|TRBV20-1
TGCAGTGCTACCTCCGGGACAGGGTTAAACGAGCAGTACTTC
CSATSGTGLNEQYF
>NA|TRBJ2-3|NA|TRBV30
TGTGCCTGGAGTCTTGGCAGCACAGATACGCAGTATTTT
CAWSLGSTDTQYF
>few|TRBJ2-5|NA|TRBV7-2
TGTGCCAGCAGCTTAGACCCCAGCTCAGAGACCCAGTACTTC
CASSLDPSSETQYF
>NA|TRBJ1-4|NA|TRBV25-1
TGTGCCAGCAGTGTAGGCCCTGGAGGTGAAAAACTGTTTTTT
CASSVGPGGEKLFF
>few|TRBJ2-7|NA|TRBV6-6
TGTGCCAGCAGTTACAGGACAGAAGAGCAGTACTTC
CASSYRTEEQYF
>NA|TRBJ2-1|NA|TRBV5-1
TGCGCCAGCAGCACCTGGGGCCAGGGTTCTACCTACAATGAGCAGTTCTTC
CASSTWGQGSTYNEQFF
>NA|TRBJ2-1|NA|TRBV24-1
TGTGCCACCAGTGAACAACGACCCAGGGGGACTCAGTTCTTC
CATSEQRPRGTQFF
>few|TRBJ1-3|NA|TRBV3-1
TGTGCCAGCAGCCGATCAAACACCATATATTTT
CASSRSNTIYF
>NA|TRBJ2-2|NA|TRBV12-3/TRBV12-4
TGTGCCAGCAGTTTGGCGTCAAGTCGGACGAACACCGGGGAGCTGTTTTTT
CASSLASSRTNTGELFF
>NA|TRBJ1-4|NA|TRBV21-1
TGTGCCAGCAGCAAAGCGCGTGGCAGAAGCAATGAAAAACTGTTTTTT
CASSKARGRSNEKLFF
>few|TRBJ2-1|NA|TRBV7-9
TGTGCCAGCAGCTTAGCGATTAGCGGTAATGAGCAGTTCTTC
CASSLAISGNEQFF
>NA|TRBJ1-1|TRBD1|TRBV12-3/TRBV12-4
TGTGCCAGCAGACCAGTCCCGGGACAGGGGATGAACACTGAAGCTTCCTTT
CASRPVPGQGMNTEASF
>NA|TRBJ2-1|TRBD2|TRBV20-1
TGCAGTGCTAGAGCCGGGGGGGAGCCCTCCTACAATGAGCAGTTCTTC
CSARAGGEPSYNEQFF
>NA|TRBJ1-2|TRBD1|TRBV30
TGTCAGGGGGGCGGATCGGGCAATGGCTACACCTTC
CQGGGSGNGYTF
>few|TRBJ1-1|NA|TRBV6-1
TGTGCCGGAGGGATCATGAACACTGAAGCTTTCTTT
CAGGIMNTEAFF
>few|TRBJ2-1|TRBD2|TRBV20-1
TGCAGTGCTGGGACTAGCGGGCGAAGGAGCTCCTACAATGAGCAGTTCTTC
CSAGTSGRRSSYNEQFF
>few|TRBJ1-1|NA|TRBV27
TGTGCCAGCTCCCCCGGGTTGTCCACTGAAGCTTTCTTT
CASSPGLSTEAFF
>NA|TRBJ2-5|TRBD1|TRBV7-9
TGTGCCAGCAGCGGAAAGGGACAGAACCAAGAGACCCAGTACTTC
CASSGKGQNQETQYF
>NA|TRBJ1-2|TRBD1|TRBV2
TGTGCCAATCTCCCCTTTCGGGACAGGGTATCCAATGGCTACACCTTC
CANLPFRDRVSNGYTF
>few|TRBJ1-2|TRBD1|TRBV6-2/TRBV6-3
TGTGCCAGCAGTTACTATTCCGACAGGGACGAGGGCTACACCTTC
CASSYYSDRDEGYTF
>NA|TRBJ2-3|NA|TRBV15
TGTGCCACCAGCAGAGATAGGTCTAGCGCTGCAGATACGCAGTATTTT
CATSRDRSSAADTQYF
>NA|TRBJ1-1|NA|TRBV27
TGTGCCAGCAGTTTATGGGGACCCGGCGAAGCTTTCTTT
CASSLWGPGEAFF